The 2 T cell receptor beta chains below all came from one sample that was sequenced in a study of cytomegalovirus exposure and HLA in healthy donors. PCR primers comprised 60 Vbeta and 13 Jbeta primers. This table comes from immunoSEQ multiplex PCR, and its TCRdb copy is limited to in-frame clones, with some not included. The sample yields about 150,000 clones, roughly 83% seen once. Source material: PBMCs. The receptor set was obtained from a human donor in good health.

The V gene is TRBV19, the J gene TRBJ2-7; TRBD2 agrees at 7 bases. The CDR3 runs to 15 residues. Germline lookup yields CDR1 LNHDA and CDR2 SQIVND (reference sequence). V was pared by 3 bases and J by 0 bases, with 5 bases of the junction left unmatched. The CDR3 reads CASSMKRDHSYEQYF. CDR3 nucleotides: TGTGCCAGTAGTATGAAGCGGGACCACTCCTACGAGCAGTACTTC.

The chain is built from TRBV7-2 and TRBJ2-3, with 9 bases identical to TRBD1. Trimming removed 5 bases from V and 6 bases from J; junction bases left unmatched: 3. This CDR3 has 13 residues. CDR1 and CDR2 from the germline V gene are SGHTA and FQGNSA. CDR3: CASSLGTGDTQYF. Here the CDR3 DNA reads TGTGCCAGCAGCCTGGGGACAGGGGATACGCAGTATTTT.